The rows below give T cell receptor beta chains drawn from one sample of a study of regulatory T cells in long-lasting Graves disease. TCRdb re-called the multiplex PCR reads through MiXCR, storing one row per CDR3 protein. The sample records more than 350,000 distinct CDR3 sequences, 21% being singletons. Material: peripheral blood mononuclear cells (PBMCs), obtained when the disease was refractory, from a patient treated with antithyroid drugs. These TCRs come from a female donor with Graves disease. Both conserved end residues are part of each CDR3. The D gene is left open where the match is weak. Rows may omit the clone size; those that give it use once, few, many or a size class.

J	length	size	V	D	DNA	CDR3
TRBJ1-6	15	-	TRBV30	TRBD1	TGTGCCTGGAGCGGGACAGGGGGCGAAAATTCACCCCTCCACTTT	CAWSGTGGENSPLHF
TRBJ1-5	15	-	TRBV18	-	TGTGCCAGCTCACCACCGGGGGCAGGGAGTCAGCCCCAGCATTTT	CASSPPGAGSQPQHF
TRBJ2-7	13	-	TRBV7-3	-	TGTGCCAGCAGTCCCGGATTCCCCTACGAGCAGTACTTC	CASSPGFPYEQYF
TRBJ2-3	16	few	TRBV7-6	TRBD2	TGTGCCAGCAGCCCGGAAACTAGCGGTATTGCAGATACGCAGTATTTT	CASSPETSGIADTQYF
TRBJ2-5	15	few	TRBV7-2	-	TGTGCCAGCAGCTTCGAGGGGGGGGTCGGGGAGACCCAGTACTTC	CASSFEGGVGETQYF
TRBJ1-1	14	many	TRBV7-9	-	TGTGCCAGCAGCCATAACTACAGGGACCCTGAAGCTTTCTTT	CASSHNYRDPEAFF
TRBJ1-1	11	few	TRBV19	-	TGTGCCAGTAGATTGGGATACAAAGCTTTCTTT	CASRLGYKAFF
TRBJ2-4	15	many	TRBV28	TRBD1	TGTGCCAGCAGTCTATACGACAGGGTGGCAAACATTCAGTACTTC	CASSLYDRVANIQYF
TRBJ1-2	14	many	TRBV28	-	TGTGCCAGCAGCTTGGTGGGTGGGGACTATGGCTACACCTTC	CASSLVGGDYGYTF
TRBJ2-7	14	few	TRBV27	-	TGTGCCAGCAGTCTACCTGACCAAAACCACGAGCAGTACTTC	CASSLPDQNHEQYF
TRBJ2-3	12	many	TRBV2	-	TGTGCCAGCAGTATACCGGGACTCGAGGAGTATTTT	CASSIPGLEEYF
TRBJ2-5	13	-	TRBV20-1	-	TGCAGTGCTAGATCTAGCGCTCAAGAGGCCCAGTACTTC	CSARSSAQEAQYF
TRBJ2-2	16	few	TRBV7-9	TRBD2	TGTGCCAGCAGCCCCGGGACTAGCGGCCGGTACGGGGAGCTGTTTTTT	CASSPGTSGRYGELFF
TRBJ1-1	11	many	TRBV29-1	-	TGCAGCGTTGTTCAGAACACTGAAGCTTTCTTT	CSVVQNTEAFF
TRBJ2-4	12	many	TRBV28	-	TGTGCCAGCGTGGGCGTTGGGGGCATTCAGTACTTC	CASVGVGGIQYF
TRBJ2-7	15	-	TRBV4-1	-	TGCGCCAGCAGCCAAGATTCGGACAACTACTACGAGCAGTACTTC	CASSQDSDNYYEQYF
TRBJ1-1	15	many	TRBV30	-	TGTGCCTGGAGGATCGTAGGCACCGGTAGAACTGAAGCTTTCTTT	CAWRIVGTGRTEAFF
TRBJ1-1	16	-	TRBV27	TRBD1	TGTGCCAGCAGTTTAAGTTGGGGACAGGGGTACACTGAAGCTTTCTTT	CASSLSWGQGYTEAFF
TRBJ1-2	15	-	TRBV12-3/TRBV12-4	-	TGTGCCAGCAGTTCTACATACGAAGGGGGCTATGGCTACACCTTC	CASSSTYEGGYGYTF
TRBJ2-5	17	few	TRBV3-1	TRBD2	TGTGCCAGCAGCCCAGGACTAGCGGGAGGAGGACAAGAGACCCAGTACTTC	CASSPGLAGGGQETQYF
TRBJ2-2	16	many	TRBV6-5	TRBD2	TGTGCCAGCAGTTATGGACTAGCGGAGTACACCGGGGAGCTGTTTTTT	CASSYGLAEYTGELFF
TRBJ2-7	15	-	TRBV19	-	TGTGCCAGTAGTATAGAAGCTGGTCCGGCCTACGAGCAGTACTTC	CASSIEAGPAYEQYF